The next 10 T cell receptor beta chains were all read from a single sample in a study of T-cell memory formation after mild COVID-19. MiXCR, applied by TCRdb to the 5' RACE reads, yields one record per CDR3 protein. Here the sample spans 300,000 to 350,000 distinct CDR3 sequences, roughly 19% being singletons. Material: PBMCs or a T cell subset sorted from them (not recorded which). These receptors were collected from a young man who had mild COVID-19 (a few samples of this study predate the infection). Cell type and time point are not known.

There are a few counts of this clonotype. V and J are TRBV7-2 and TRBJ1-4; D is ambiguous. The CDR3 is made up of 14 amino acids. Trimming took 5 bases from V and 0 from J, leaving 7 bases between them. Per the germline V gene, CDR1 is SGHTA and CDR2 is FQGNSA. The CDR3 bases are TGTGCCAGCAGCCGCCCCGCAACTAATGAAAAACTGTTTTTT. Its translation is CASSRPATNEKLFF.

There are a few counts of this clonotype. The chain joins TRBV9 to TRBJ2-3; D remains ambiguous. Trimming pared 3 bases from V and 6 bases from J, leaving 11 bases between. CDR1 and CDR2 from the germline V gene are SGDLS and YYNGEE. The CDR3 length is 13 residues. CDR3 residues: CASSGPARDTQYF. DNA of the CDR3: TGTGCCAGCAGCGGCCCGGCACGGGATACGCAGTATTTT.

This clonotype was counted between two and nine times. The genes are TRBV9 and TRBJ2-2, with a weak D call TRBD2 (5 bases). Germline CDR1 reads SGDLS; CDR2 reads YYNGEE. The CDR3 extends over 17 amino acids. V shed 2 bases and J shed 0 bases, with 14 bases lying between them. This chain's CDR3 is CASSVTGSGANTGELFF. The DNA for the CDR3 is TGTGCCAGCAGCGTGACGGGATCCGGGGCGAACACCGGGGAGCTGTTTTTT.

The rearrangement links TRBV6-2 or TRBV6-3 to TRBJ2-6, with D possibly TRBD2 on 5 matching bases. The germline CDR1 and CDR2 sequences are MNHEY and SVGEGT. The V and J ends lost 6 bases and 2 bases respectively, with 5 bases between them. The CDR3 has 13 amino acids. DNA of the CDR3: TGTGCCAGCAGGACTACTGGGGCCAACGTCCTGACTTTC. Amino acid sequence: CASRTTGANVLTF.

This clonotype was detected many times. The V and J genes are TRBV7-9 and TRBJ1-5; D is uncertain. This CDR3 has 12 amino acids. Germline CDR1 reads SEHNR; CDR2 reads FQNEAQ (reference sequence). V shed 6 bases and J shed 3 bases, with 6 bases lying between them. The CDR3 bases are TGTGCCAGCAGTTTGCTCAATCAGCCCCAGCATTTT. This sequence encodes CASSLLNQPQHF.

This chain uses TRBV29-1 with TRBJ1-2; 7 bases fit TRBD1. Trimming removed 6 bases from V and 2 bases from J; junction bases left unmatched: 3. Germline V gene data show CDR1 as SQVTM and CDR2 as ANQGSEA. The CDR3 is 12 residues long. This CDR3 is CSVPGQNYGYTF. In DNA form, the CDR3 reads TGCAGCGTACCGGGACAGAACTATGGCTACACCTTC. Drawing the rest from reference TRBV29-1 and TRBJ1-2, the complete variable domain is SAVISQKPSRDICQRGTSLTIQCQVDSQVTMMFWYRQQPGQSLTLIATANQGSEATYESGFVIDKFPISRPNLTFSTLTVSNMSPEDSSIYLCSVPGQNYGYTFGSGTRLTVV.

The chain has TRBV4-3 and TRBJ1-6; D gene uncertain. Trimming removed 4 bases at V and 7 bases at J, with 14 bases between. The CDR3 sequence is 15 residues long. Germline CDR1 LGHNA, CDR2 YSLEER. This CDR3 reads CASSLNPWGNSPLHF. The CDR3 DNA follows: TGCGCCAGCAGCCTAAACCCTTGGGGAAATTCACCCCTCCACTTT.

The chain recombines TRBV10-3 with TRBJ2-3; 7 bases agree with TRBD2. The CDR3 length is 13 residues. The ends lost 4 bases at V and 3 bases at J; junction bases unmatched: 1. From germline, CDR1 is ENHRY and CDR2 SYGVKD. The CDR3 is CAISVGGTDTQYF. CDR3 nucleotide sequence: TGTGCCATCAGTGTCGGGGGGACAGATACGCAGTATTTT.

There are a few counts of this clonotype. The chain recombines TRBV20-1 with TRBJ2-4; D possibly corresponds to TRBD2 (6 bases). CDR3 size: 14 residues. The V gene lost 3 bases and the J gene lost 7 bases, with 16 bases spanning the gap. CDR1 is DFQATT, CDR2 SNEGSKA, per germline (reference sequence). The chain's CDR3 is CSARPDYLGNIQYF. The CDR3 nucleotides are TGCAGTGCTAGGCCGGACTATCTGGGTAACATTCAGTACTTC.

The chain uses TRBV11-3 and TRBJ2-4; possibly TRBD2 for D (5 bases). The CDR3 spans 14 residues. Germline loops: CDR1 SGHNT, CDR2 YENEEA. Deletions cut 5 bases from V and 5 bases from J, with 13 bases between. CDR3 in amino acids: CASSPGPEENIQYF. The CDR3 nucleotides read TGTGCCAGCAGCCCTGGGCCGGAGGAAAACATTCAGTACTTC.